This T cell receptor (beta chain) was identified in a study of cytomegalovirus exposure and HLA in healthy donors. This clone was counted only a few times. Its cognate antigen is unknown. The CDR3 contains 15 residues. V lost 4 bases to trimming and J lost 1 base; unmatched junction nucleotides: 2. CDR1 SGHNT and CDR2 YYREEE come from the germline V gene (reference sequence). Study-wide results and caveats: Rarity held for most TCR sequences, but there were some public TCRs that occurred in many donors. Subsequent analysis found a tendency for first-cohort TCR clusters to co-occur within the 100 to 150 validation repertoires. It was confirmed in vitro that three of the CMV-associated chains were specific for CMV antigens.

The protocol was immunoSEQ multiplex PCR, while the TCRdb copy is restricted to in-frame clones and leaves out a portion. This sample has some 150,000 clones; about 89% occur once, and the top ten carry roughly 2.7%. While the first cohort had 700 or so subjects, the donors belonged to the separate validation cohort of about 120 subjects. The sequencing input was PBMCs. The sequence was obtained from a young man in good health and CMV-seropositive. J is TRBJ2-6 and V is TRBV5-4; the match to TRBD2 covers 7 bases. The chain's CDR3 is CASSRGGSGANVLTF. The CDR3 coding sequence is TGTGCCAGCAGCCGCGGGGGTTCTGGGGCCAACGTCCTGACTTTC.